This T cell receptor (beta chain) emerged from a study of blood T cell repertoires in COVID-19. Authors' analysis steps: From reference gene primer amplification, estimates of nucleated cell counts were derived. Here immunoSEQ multiplex PCR was the method, and the copy in TCRdb shows in-frame clones only, minus some. V and J calls plus clone size are reproduced from that table; the DNA served to infer D and trimming. The sample yields under 200,000 clones, more than 70% seen once. The CDR3 loop spans 13 amino acids. The V and J ends lost 3 bases and 8 bases respectively, with 13 bases between them. From germline, CDR1 is LNHDA and CDR2 SQIVND (reference sequence).

The chain combines TRBV19 with TRBJ1-2; D remains unclear. Sequencing input: peripheral blood. The sequence derives from a man aged 35 to 55 with active or convalescent COVID-19. The CDR3 nucleotides read TGTGCCAGTAGTATCCACAAGGGAGGCGGCTACACCTTC. This gives the protein CASSIHKGGGYTF.